This entry lists 23 T cell receptor beta chains sequenced from one sample in a study of beta chain features in type 1 diabetes. The entirety of the isolated RNA underwent reverse transcription, so expressed TCRB transcripts were sequenced. Repertoires were generated with immunoSEQ multiplex PCR, while TCRdb's copy carries only in-frame clones and drops some. This repertoire shows 250,000 to 350,000 clones, 14% found once; its top ten account for 0.015% to 0.02%. The study's findings and limits: For Type 1 diabetes patients, all four CD4+ subsets carried TCRB CDR3s that were moderately but significantly shorter.

Their antigens remain unidentified. The sample comprised naive CD4+ T cells from blood. These receptor sequences come from a man aged 25 to 45 with type 1 diabetes.

This clone showed up just a few times. This rearrangement joins TRBV28 to TRBJ2-7; 7 nucleotides line up with TRBD1. CDR3 size: 13 residues. Germline trimming cut 7 bases from V and 3 bases from J; bases unmatched to any gene: 6. Germline V gene lookup returns CDR1 MDHEN and CDR2 SYDVKM. The chain's CDR3 is CASTLGQNYEQYF. CDR3 nucleotide sequence: TGTGCCAGCACCCTGGGACAGAACTACGAGCAGTACTTC.

This clone was observed a few times. This chain uses TRBV6-4 with TRBJ2-1; D is unresolved. Germline V CDR1 and CDR2: MRHNA, SNTAGT. Trimming left V 0 bases short and J 0 bases short, with 12 bases between. This CDR3 spans 17 amino acids. This CDR3 is CASSDSFGVSSYNEQFF. The CDR3 DNA sequence: TGTGCCAGCAGTGACTCTTTCGGTGTGAGCTCCTACAATGAGCAGTTCTTC.

This clone has just a few counts. The CDR3 DNA reads as TGTGCCAGCTCACCGGCGGGACGGCACAATGAGCAGTTCTTC. It yields the protein CASSPAGRHNEQFF. The chain carries TRBV18 and TRBJ2-1, with D perhaps TRBD2 (6 bases). This CDR3 has 14 amino acids. Germline V gene sequence: CDR1 KGHSH, CDR2 LQKENI. With 3 bases removed from V and 5 bases from J, the gap between germline ends came to 11 bases.

This clone was seen a handful of times. The chain employs TRBV6-6 and TRBJ2-1; 9 bases line up with TRBD2. V was pared by 5 bases and J by 3 bases, with 2 bases of the junction left unmatched. The CDR3 has 14 residues. Germline loops: CDR1 MNHNY, CDR2 SVGAGI (reference sequence). This CDR3 reads CASSRTSDYNEQFF. The CDR3 DNA follows: TGTGCCAGCAGTAGGACTAGCGACTACAATGAGCAGTTCTTC.

V is TRBV29-1 and J is TRBJ1-1; D gene unclear. V lost 7 bases and J lost 4, with 10 bases in between. Looked up from germline, CDR1 is SQVTM and CDR2 is ANQGSEA. This CDR3 has 11 amino acids. CDR3 coding DNA: TGCAGCGCCCACAGTGGCACTGAAGCTTTCTTT. Protein sequence: CSAHSGTEAFF.

There are a few counts of this clone. The junction does not match germline at one end; this may be a read error. The chain is built from TRBV7-2 and TRBJ2-1; 10 nucleotides align to TRBD2. Germline CDR1 is SGHTA and CDR2 is FQGNSA. This CDR3 comprises 15 residues. The CDR3 loop is CASSLAGVIYNEQFF. The CDR3 coding sequence is TGTGCCAGCAGCCTAGCGGGAGTAATCTACAATGAGCAGTTCTTC.

This clone was seen a few times. The V gene is TRBV5-1, the J gene TRBJ2-1; 7 bases line up with TRBD1. Germline lookup yields CDR1 SGHRS and CDR2 YFSETQ. The V gene end was trimmed by 0 bases and the J gene end by 0 bases; junction bases not matched to a gene: 9. The CDR3 length is 18 residues. CDR3 DNA: TGCGCCAGCAGCTTGGGATTTAAGACAGGGAGCTCCTACAATGAGCAGTTCTTC. Amino acid sequence: CASSLGFKTGSSYNEQFF.

V usage is TRBV4-3 and J usage is TRBJ2-1, with TRBD1 as a possible D gene (5 bases). Germline CDR1 and CDR2: LGHNA and YSLEER. V lost 4 bases and J 0 bases, leaving 28 bases between the germline ends. The length of the CDR3 is 21 residues. CDR3 coding DNA: TGCGCCAGCAGCCTTCAAACAGGCGCGAGAGTTATAGGCGGCTCCTACAATGAGCAGTTCTTC. Its protein product is CASSLQTGARVIGGSYNEQFF.

The chain links TRBV9 to TRBJ2-2; TRBD2 matches 8 bases. CDR3 length: 15 residues. Per germline, CDR1 SGDLS and CDR2 YYNGEE. Trimming cost V 1 base and J 3 bases; bases outside gene matches: 2. This chain's CDR3 is CASSVSGRDTGELFF. CDR3 nucleotide sequence: TGTGCCAGCAGCGTAAGCGGGAGAGACACCGGGGAGCTGTTTTTT.

The chain carries TRBV2 and TRBJ1-2; no definite D call. V lost 2 bases to trimming and J lost 5 bases, with 6 bases between them. Germline V gives CDR1 SNHLY, CDR2 FYNNEI. There are 12 residues in the CDR3. CDR3 residues: CASSEQTYGYTF. DNA of the CDR3: TGTGCCAGCAGTGAACAGACTTATGGCTACACCTTC.

To note about this clone: Additional DNA sequences in this sample encode the identical CDR3. This sequence joins TRBV5-4 and TRBJ2-3; 7 bases agree with TRBD2. The CDR3 spans 14 residues. J was trimmed by 0 bases and V by 5 bases; bases with no gene match: 3. Germline V gene sequence: CDR1 SGHNT, CDR2 YYREEE (reference sequence). The CDR3: CASSLSGSTDTQYF. The CDR3 bases are TGTGCCAGCAGTCTTAGCGGGAGCACAGATACGCAGTATTTT.

This clone turned up a few times. The CDR3 DNA reads as TGCGCCAGCAGCGCGGGACTACTGTACCAAGAGACCCAGTACTTC. Its translation: CASSAGLLYQETQYF. The chain uses TRBV5-1 and TRBJ2-5; 7 bases align to TRBD2. With 4 bases clipped from V and 0 bases from J, the junction kept 6 bases outside the gene matches. CDR3 size: 15 residues. Per the germline V gene, CDR1 is SGHRS and CDR2 is YFSETQ.

This clone has only a few counts. The chain combines TRBV20-1 with TRBJ2-5; TRBD2 matches at 7 bases. Germline V gene sequence: CDR1 DFQATT, CDR2 SNEGSKA (reference sequence). The CDR3 spans 11 residues. DNA for the CDR3: TGCAGCTTACTCGGGGGGGAGACCCAGTACTTC. The encoded protein is CSLLGGETQYF.

This clone was seen only a few times. The chain links TRBV10-3 to TRBJ2-3, with 7 bases matching TRBD1. Germline V gives CDR1 ENHRY, CDR2 SYGVKD. The CDR3 is made up of 16 amino acids. V lost 7 bases, J lost 1 base, and 11 bases stayed unmatched. CDR3 amino acids: CAITGQEKGGTDTQYF. The CDR3 DNA is TGTGCCATCACCGGACAGGAAAAGGGGGGCACAGATACGCAGTATTTT.

This clone has a handful of counts. Mismatch with germline at one junction end may stem from a read error. The chain carries TRBV7-6 and TRBJ2-5; the D gene is possibly TRBD2 (5 bases). In germline, CDR1 is SGHVS, CDR2 FNYEAQ. The CDR3 has 16 residues. The CDR3 DNA sequence: TGTGCCAGCAGCTTAGGGGCAGCGGCCGCCCAAGGGACCCAGTACTTC. It translates to CASSLGAAAAQGTQYF.

V usage is TRBV30 and J usage is TRBJ1-5; no firm D call. V was trimmed by 0 bases and J by 2 bases, leaving 8 bases between them. CDR1 is GTSNPN, CDR2 SVGIG, per germline (reference sequence). There are 14 residues in the CDR3. CDR3 region: CAWSVRVGNQPQHF. CDR3 DNA: TGTGCCTGGAGTGTAAGAGTCGGCAATCAGCCCCAGCATTTT.

This rearrangement joins TRBV5-1 to TRBJ2-2, with a tentative D call TRBD1 (5 bases). CDR3 length: 15 amino acids. Germline V CDR1 and CDR2: SGHRS, YFSETQ. Trimming left V 3 bases short and J 1 base short, with 10 bases between. CDR3 protein: CASSYDRLNTGELFF. The CDR3 region has the DNA TGCGCCAGCAGCTACGACAGACTGAACACCGGGGAGCTGTTTTTT.

As to this clone: At one end, the junction sequence differs from germline, possibly due to a read error. The chain joins TRBV7-7 to TRBJ2-3, with 9 bases aligning to TRBD2. The CDR3 is 16 residues long. Germline CDR1 and CDR2: SSHAT and FNYEAQ (reference sequence). CDR3 in amino acids: CASSPGTSLKSDTQYF. Written as DNA, the CDR3 is TGTGCTAGCAGCCCCGGGACTAGCCTAAAGTCAGATACGCAGTATTTT. Filled out from reference TRBV7-7 and TRBJ2-3, the complete variable domain reads GAGVSQSPRYKVTKRGQDVTLRCDPISSHATLYWYQQALGQGPEFLTYFNYEAQPDKSGLPSDRFSAERPEGSISTLTIQRTEQRDSAMYRCASSPGTSLKSDTQYFGPGTRLTVL.

This clone was counted a few times. The chain links TRBV7-9 to TRBJ2-5; TRBD2 matches at 7 bases. Germline CDR1 and CDR2: SEHNR and FQNEAQ (reference sequence). The J segment lost 2 bases and the V segment lost 7 bases, leaving 7 bases of the junction unmatched. This CDR3 comprises 14 residues. The CDR3 DNA follows: TGTGCCAGCACCCATGGGACTACTCAAGAGACCCAGTACTTC. Its translation: CASTHGTTQETQYF.

V is TRBV27 and J is TRBJ2-7; D gene uncertain. V lost 1 base and J lost 1, with 8 bases in between. This CDR3 has 14 amino acids. Germline V gene lookup returns CDR1 MNHEY and CDR2 SMNVEV (reference sequence). CDR3 residues: CASSLLGRSYEQYF. The CDR3 DNA is TGTGCCAGCAGTTTATTGGGCAGGTCCTACGAGCAGTACTTC.

This clone was counted a few times. The chain is built from TRBV19 and TRBJ2-5; 8 bases line up with TRBD1. The germline V gene encodes CDR1 LNHDA and CDR2 SQIVND (reference sequence). J was trimmed by 10 bases and V by 6 bases; bases with no gene match: 10. This CDR3 is 13 amino acids long. Here the CDR3 reads CASRPGQGAIQYF. The CDR3 DNA follows: TGTGCCAGTAGGCCCGGACAGGGAGCAATCCAGTACTTC.

CDR3 sequence reads: CASSPGGAETQYF. The CDR3 region has the DNA TGTGCCAGCAGCCCGGGGGGGGCGGAGACCCAGTACTTC. V gene TRBV7-3 combines with J gene TRBJ2-5, with 8 bases aligning to TRBD2. Germline-derived CDR1 and CDR2 are SGHTA and FQGTGA. V shed 5 bases and J 5 bases; nucleotides not matched to a gene: 4. This CDR3 spans 13 amino acids.

The chain couples TRBV9 to TRBJ2-3; 10 bases line up with TRBD2. Germline V CDR1 and CDR2: SGDLS, YYNGEE. The junction had 12 bases not matched to a gene; V was cut back by 3 bases and J by 5 bases. The CDR3 is 17 amino acids. CDR3: CASSGNSGRPDVDTQYF. The CDR3 region has the DNA TGTGCCAGCAGCGGAAATAGCGGGAGGCCCGACGTAGATACGCAGTATTTT.